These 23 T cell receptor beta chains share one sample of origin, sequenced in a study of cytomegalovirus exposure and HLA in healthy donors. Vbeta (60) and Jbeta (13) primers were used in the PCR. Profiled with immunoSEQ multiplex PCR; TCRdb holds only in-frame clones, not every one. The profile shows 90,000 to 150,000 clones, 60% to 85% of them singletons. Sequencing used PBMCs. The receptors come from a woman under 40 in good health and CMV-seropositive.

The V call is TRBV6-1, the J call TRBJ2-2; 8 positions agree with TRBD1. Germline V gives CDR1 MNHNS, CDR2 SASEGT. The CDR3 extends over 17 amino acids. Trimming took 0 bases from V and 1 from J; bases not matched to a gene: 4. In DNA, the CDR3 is TGTGCCAGCAGTGAAGCGCTGGGGACAGGGAACACCGGGGAGCTGTTTTTT. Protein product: CASSEALGTGNTGELFF.

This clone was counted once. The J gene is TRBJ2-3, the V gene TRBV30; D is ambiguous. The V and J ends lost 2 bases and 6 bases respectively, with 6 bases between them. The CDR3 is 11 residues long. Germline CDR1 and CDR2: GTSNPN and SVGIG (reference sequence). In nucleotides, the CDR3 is TGTGCCTGGAGTAGCATGGATACGCAGTATTTT. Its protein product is CAWSSMDTQYF.

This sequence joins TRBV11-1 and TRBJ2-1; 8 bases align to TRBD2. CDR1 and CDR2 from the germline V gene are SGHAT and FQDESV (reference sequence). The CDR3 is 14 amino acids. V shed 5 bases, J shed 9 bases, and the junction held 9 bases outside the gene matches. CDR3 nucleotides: TGTGCCAGCAGCCCCGGGACTAGTGACCCTGAGCAGTTCTTC. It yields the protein CASSPGTSDPEQFF.

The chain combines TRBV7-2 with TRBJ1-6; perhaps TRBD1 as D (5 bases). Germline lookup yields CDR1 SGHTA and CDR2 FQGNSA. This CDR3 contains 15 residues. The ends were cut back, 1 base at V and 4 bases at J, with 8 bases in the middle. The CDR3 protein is CASSLESGYNSPLHF. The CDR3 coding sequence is TGTGCCAGCAGCTTAGAATCAGGGTATAATTCACCCCTCCACTTT.

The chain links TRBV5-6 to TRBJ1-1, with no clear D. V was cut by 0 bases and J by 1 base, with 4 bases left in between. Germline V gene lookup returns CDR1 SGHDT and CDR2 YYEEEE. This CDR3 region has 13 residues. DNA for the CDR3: TGTGCCAGCAGCTTGGGTAGGAACACTGAAGCTTTCTTT. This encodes CASSLGRNTEAFF.

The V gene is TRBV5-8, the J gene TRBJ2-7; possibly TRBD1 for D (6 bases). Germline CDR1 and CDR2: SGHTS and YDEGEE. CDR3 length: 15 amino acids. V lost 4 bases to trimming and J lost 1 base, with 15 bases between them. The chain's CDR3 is CASSTPQQGSYEQYF. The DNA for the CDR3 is TGTGCCAGCAGCACTCCCCAACAGGGATCCTACGAGCAGTACTTC.

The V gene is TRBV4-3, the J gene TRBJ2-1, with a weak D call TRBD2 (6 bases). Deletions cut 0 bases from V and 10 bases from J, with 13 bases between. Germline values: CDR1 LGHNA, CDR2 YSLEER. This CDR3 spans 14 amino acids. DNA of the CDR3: TGCGCCAGCAGCCAAGAGTGGACTATCAGAGAGCAGTTCTTC. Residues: CASSQEWTIREQFF.

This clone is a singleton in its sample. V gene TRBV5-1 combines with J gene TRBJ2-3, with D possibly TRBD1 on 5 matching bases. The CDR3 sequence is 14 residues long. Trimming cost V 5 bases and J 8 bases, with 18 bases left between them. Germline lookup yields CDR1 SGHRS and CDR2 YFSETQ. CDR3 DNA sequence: TGCGCCAGCAGGGTTGGACACGGGCAAGGTACGCAGTATTTT. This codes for CASRVGHGQGTQYF.

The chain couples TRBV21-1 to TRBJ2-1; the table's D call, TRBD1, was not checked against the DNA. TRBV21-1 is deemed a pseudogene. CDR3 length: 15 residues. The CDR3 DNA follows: TGTGCCAGCAACCATACCGACAGGGTCGGCGATGAGCAGTTCTTC. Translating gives CASNHTDRVGDEQFF.

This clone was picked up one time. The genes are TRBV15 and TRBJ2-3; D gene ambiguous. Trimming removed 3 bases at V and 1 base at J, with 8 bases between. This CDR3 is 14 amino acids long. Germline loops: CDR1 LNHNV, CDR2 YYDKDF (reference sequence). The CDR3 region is CATSRQRGTDTQYF. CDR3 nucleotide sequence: TGTGCCACCAGCAGGCAACGGGGCACAGATACGCAGTATTTT. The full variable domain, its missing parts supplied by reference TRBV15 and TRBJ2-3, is DAMVIQNPRYQVTQFGKPVTLSCSQTLNHNVMYWYQQKSSQAPKLLFHYYDKDFNNEADTPDNFQSRRPNTSFCFLDIRSPGLGDTAMYLCATSRQRGTDTQYFGPGTRLTVL.

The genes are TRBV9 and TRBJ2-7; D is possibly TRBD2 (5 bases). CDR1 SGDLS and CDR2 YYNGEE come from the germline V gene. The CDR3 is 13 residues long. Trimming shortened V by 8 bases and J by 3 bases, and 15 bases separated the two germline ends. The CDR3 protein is CASGDLAGYEQYF. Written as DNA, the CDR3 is TGTGCCAGTGGGGATCTCGCGGGCTACGAGCAGTACTTC. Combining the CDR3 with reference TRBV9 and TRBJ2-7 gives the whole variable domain DSGVTQTPKHLITATGQRVTLRCSPRSGDLSVYWYQQSLDQGLQFLIQYYNGEERAKGNILERFSAQQFPDLHSELNLSSLELGDSALYFCASGDLAGYEQYFGPGTRLTVT.

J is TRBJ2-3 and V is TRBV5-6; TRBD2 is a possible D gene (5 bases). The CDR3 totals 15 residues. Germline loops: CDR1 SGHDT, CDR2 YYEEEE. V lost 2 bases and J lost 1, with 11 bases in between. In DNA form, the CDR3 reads TGTGCCAGCAGCTTATATTTCGGGGGCACAGATACGCAGTATTTT. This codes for CASSLYFGGTDTQYF.

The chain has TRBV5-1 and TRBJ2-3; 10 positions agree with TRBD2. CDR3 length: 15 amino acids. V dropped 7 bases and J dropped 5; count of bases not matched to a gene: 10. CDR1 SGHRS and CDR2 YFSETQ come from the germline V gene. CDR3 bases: TGCGCCAGCGCAACGTGGAGCGGGGGGGGAGATACGCAGTATTTT. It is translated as CASATWSGGGDTQYF.

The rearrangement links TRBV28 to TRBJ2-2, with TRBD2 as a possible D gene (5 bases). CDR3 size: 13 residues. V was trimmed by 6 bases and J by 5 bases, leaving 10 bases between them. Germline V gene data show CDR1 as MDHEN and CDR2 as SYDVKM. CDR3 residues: CASRVGGTGELFF. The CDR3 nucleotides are TGTGCCAGCAGGGTCGGCGGGACCGGGGAGCTGTTTTTT. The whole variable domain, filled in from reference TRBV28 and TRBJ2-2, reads DVKVTQSSRYLVKRTGEKVFLECVQDMDHENMFWYRQDPGLGLRLIYFSYDVKMKEKGDIPEGYSVSREKKERFSLILESASTNQTSMYLCASRVGGTGELFFGEGSRLTVL.

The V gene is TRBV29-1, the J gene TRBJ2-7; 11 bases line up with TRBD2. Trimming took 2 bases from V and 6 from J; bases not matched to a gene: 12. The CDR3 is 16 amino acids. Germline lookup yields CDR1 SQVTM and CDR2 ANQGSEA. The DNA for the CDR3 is TGCAGCGTTGAACCCCCCTTAGCGGGGGGGCCTGGCGAGCAGTACTTC. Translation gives CSVEPPLAGGPGEQYF.

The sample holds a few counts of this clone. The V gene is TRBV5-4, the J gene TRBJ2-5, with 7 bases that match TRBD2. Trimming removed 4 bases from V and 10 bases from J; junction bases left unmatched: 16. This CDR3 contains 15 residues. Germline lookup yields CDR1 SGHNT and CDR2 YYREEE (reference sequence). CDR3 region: CASSPNGGYSGGQYF. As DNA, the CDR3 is TGTGCCAGCAGCCCCAACGGGGGGTATTCAGGAGGCCAGTACTTC.

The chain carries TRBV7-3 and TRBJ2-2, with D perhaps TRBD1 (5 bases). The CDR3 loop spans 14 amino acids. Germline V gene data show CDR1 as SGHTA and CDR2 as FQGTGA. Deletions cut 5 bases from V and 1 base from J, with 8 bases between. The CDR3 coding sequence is TGTGCCAGCAGCAGAACAGGGAACACCGGGGAGCTGTTTTTT. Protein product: CASSRTGNTGELFF.

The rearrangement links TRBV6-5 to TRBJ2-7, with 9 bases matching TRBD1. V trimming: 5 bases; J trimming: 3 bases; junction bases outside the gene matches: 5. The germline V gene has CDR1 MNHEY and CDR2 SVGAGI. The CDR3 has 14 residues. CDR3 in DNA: TGTGCCAGCAGTACCCAGACAGGGGGCTACGAGCAGTACTTC. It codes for CASSTQTGGYEQYF.

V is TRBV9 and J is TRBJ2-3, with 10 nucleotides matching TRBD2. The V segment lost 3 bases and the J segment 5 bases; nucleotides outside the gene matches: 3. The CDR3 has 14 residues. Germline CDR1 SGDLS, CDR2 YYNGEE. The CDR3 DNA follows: TGTGCCAGCAGCGGTTCTAGCGGGGGAGATACGCAGTATTTT. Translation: CASSGSSGGDTQYF.

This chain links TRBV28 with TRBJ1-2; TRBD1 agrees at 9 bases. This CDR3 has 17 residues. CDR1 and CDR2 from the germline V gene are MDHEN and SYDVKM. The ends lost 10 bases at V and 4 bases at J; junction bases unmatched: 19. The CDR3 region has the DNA TGTGCCACTTCACTCGGGACAGGGAGCCGGTCTGGCTATGGCTACACCTTC. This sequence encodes CATSLGTGSRSGYGYTF.

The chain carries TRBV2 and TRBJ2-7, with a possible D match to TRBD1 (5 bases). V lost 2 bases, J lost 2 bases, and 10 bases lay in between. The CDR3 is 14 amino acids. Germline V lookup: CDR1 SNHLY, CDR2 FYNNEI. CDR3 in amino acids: CASSERQGAYEQYF. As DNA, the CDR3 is TGTGCCAGCAGTGAACGCCAGGGTGCCTACGAGCAGTACTTC.

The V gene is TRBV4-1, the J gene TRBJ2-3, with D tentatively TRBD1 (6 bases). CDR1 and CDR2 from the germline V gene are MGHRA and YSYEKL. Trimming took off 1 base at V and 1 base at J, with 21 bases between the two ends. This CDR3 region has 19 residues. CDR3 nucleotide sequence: TGCGCCAGCAGCCAAGGTCTCTACCGGGACATGAGCCGCACAGATACGCAGTATTTT. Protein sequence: CASSQGLYRDMSRTDTQYF.

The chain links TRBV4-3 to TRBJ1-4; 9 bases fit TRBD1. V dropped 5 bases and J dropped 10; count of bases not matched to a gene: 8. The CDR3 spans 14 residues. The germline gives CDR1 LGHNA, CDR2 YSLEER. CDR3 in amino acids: CASSAHRGQGKLFF. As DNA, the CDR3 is TGCGCCAGCAGCGCGCACAGGGGGCAGGGAAAACTGTTTTTT.